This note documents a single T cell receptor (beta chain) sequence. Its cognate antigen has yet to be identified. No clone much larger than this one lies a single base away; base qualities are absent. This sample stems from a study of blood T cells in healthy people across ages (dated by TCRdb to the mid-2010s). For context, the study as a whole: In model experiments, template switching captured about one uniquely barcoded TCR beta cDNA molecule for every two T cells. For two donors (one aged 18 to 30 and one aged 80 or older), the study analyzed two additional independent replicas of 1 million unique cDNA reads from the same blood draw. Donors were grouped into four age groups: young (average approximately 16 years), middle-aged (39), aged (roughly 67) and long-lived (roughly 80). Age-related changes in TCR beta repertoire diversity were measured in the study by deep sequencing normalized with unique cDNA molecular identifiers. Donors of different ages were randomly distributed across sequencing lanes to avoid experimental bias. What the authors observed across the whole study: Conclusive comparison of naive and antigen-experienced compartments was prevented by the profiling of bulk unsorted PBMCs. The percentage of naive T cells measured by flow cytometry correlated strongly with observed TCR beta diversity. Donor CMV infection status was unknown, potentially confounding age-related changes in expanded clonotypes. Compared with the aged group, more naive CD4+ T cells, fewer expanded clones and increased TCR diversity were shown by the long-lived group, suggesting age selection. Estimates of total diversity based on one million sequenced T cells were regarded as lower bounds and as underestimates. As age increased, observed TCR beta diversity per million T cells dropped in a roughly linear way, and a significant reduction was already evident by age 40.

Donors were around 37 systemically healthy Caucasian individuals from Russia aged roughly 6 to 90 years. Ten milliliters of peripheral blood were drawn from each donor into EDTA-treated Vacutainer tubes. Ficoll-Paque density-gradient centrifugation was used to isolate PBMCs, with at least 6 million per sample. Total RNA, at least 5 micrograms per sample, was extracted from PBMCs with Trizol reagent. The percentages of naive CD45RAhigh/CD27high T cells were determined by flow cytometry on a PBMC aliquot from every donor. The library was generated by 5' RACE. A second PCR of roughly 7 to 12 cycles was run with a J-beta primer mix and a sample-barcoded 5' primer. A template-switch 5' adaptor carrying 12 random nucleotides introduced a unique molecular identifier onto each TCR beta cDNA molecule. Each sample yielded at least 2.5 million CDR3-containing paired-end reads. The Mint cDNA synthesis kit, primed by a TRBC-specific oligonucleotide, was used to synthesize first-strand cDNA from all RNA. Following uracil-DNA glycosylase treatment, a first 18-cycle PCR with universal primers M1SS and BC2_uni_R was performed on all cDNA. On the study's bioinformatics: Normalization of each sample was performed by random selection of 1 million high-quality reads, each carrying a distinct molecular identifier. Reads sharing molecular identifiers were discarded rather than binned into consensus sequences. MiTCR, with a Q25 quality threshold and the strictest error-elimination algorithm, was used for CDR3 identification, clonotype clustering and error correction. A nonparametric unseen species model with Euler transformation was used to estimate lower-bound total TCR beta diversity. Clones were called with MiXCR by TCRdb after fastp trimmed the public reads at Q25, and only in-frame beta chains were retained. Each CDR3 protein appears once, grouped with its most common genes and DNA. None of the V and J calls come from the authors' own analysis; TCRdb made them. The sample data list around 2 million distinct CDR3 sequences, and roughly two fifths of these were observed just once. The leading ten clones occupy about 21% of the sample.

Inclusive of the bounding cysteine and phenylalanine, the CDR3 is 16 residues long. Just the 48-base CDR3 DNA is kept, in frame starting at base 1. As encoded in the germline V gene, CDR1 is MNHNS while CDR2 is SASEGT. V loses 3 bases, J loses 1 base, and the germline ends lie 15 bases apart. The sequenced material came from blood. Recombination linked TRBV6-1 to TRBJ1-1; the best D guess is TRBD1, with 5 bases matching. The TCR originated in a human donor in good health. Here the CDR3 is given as CASSEGSGPPNTEAFF. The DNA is TGTGCCAGCAGTGAGGGGTCAGGGCCCCCGAACACTGAAGCTTTCTTT.